This TCR beta chain was obtained from a study of blood T cell repertoires in COVID-19. V was trimmed by 0 bases and J by 6 bases, leaving 13 bases between them. The CDR3 sequence is 15 residues long. Germline V CDR1 and CDR2: SGHRS, YFSETQ. Sequencing used immunoSEQ multiplex PCR; TCRdb keeps in-frame clones, though not all of them. The sample lists about 100,000 clones; approximately 80% were seen once. The sequence derives from an elderly woman with active or convalescent COVID-19. Sample: peripheral blood. This chain uses TRBV5-1 with TRBJ2-1; TRBD1 is a possible D gene (7 bases). In DNA, the CDR3 is TGCGCCAGCAGCTTGGCCCAGGGGGGAAGCAATGAGCAGTTCTTC. Its protein product is CASSLAQGGSNEQFF. Full variable domain (outside the CDR3, taken from reference TRBV5-1 and TRBJ2-1): KAGVTQTPRYLIKTRGQQVTLSCSPISGHRSVSWYQQTPGQGLQFLFEYFSETQRNKGNFPGRFSGRQFSNSRSEMNVSTLELGDSALYLCASSLAQGGSNEQFFGPGTRLTVL.